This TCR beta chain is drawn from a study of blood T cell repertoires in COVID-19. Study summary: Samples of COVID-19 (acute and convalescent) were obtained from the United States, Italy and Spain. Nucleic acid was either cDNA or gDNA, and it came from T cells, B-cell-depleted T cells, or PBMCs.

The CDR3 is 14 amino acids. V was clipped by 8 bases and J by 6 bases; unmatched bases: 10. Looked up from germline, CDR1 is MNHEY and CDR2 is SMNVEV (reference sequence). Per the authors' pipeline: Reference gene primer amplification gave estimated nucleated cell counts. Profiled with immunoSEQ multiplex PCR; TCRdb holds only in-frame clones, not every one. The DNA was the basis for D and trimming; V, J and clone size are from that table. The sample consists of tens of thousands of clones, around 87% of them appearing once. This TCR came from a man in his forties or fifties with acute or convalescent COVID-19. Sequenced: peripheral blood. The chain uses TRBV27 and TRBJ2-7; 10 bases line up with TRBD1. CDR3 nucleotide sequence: TGTGCCAGCGCTTCCGGGACAGGGGTTGGCGAGCAGTACTTC. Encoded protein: CASASGTGVGEQYF.